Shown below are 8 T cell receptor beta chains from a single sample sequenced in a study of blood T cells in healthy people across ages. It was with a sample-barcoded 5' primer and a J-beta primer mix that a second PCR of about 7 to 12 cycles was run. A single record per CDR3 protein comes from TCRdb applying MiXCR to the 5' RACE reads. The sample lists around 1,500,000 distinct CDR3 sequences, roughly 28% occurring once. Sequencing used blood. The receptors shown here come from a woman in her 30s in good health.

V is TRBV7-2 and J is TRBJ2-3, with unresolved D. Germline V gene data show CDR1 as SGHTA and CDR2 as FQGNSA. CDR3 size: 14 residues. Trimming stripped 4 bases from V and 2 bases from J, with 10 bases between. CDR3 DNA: TGTGCCAGCAGCTCAGACGGAAACACAGATACGCAGTATTTT. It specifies CASSSDGNTDTQYF.

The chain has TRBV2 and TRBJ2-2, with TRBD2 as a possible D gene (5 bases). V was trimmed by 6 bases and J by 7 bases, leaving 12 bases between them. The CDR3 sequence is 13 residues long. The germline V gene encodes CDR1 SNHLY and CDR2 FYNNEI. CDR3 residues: CASSSRGSGELFF. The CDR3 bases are TGTGCCAGCAGCTCCCGAGGGAGCGGGGAGCTGTTTTTT.

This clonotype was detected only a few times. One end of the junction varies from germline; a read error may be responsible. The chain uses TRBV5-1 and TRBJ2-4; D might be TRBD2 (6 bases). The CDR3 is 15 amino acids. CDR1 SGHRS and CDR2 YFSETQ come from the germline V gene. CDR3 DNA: TGCGCCAGCAGACCAACCGGGAGCTCCAAAAACACTCAGTACTTC. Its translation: CASRPTGSSKNTQYF.

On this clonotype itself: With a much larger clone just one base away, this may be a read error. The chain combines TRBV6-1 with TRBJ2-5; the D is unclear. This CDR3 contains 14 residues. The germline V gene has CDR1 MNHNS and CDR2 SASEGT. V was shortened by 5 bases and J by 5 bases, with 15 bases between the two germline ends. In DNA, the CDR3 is TGTGCCAGCAGTAGGTTAGGCAGACACGAGACCCAGTACTTC. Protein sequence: CASSRLGRHETQYF.

For the CDR3, the DNA is TGTGCCAGCAGACACGAACAGGGGGCGATCACAGATACGCAGTATTTT. It is translated as CASRHEQGAITDTQYF. The chain employs TRBV6-5 and TRBJ2-3, with 9 positions matching TRBD1. CDR3 size: 16 residues. The germline V gene encodes CDR1 MNHEY and CDR2 SVGAGI. V shed 6 bases and J 2 bases; nucleotides not matched to a gene: 9.

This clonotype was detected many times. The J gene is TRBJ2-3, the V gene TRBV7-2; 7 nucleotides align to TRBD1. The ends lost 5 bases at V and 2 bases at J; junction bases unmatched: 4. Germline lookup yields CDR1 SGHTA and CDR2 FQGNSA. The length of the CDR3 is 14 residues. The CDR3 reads CASSPGQYTDTQYF. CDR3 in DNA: TGTGCCAGCAGCCCGGGACAGTACACAGATACGCAGTATTTT.

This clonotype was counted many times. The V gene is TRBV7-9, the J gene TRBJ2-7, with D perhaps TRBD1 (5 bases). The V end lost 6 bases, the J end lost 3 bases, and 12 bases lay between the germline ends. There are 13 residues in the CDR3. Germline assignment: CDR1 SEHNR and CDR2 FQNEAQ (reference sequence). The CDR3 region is CASRDIGDYEQYF. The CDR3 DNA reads TGTGCCAGCAGGGATATAGGGGACTACGAGCAGTACTTC.

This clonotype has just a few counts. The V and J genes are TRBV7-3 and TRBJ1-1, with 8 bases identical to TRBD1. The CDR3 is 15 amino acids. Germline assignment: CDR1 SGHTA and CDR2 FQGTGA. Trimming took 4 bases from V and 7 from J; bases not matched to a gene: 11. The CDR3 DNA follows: TGTGCCAGCAGCTGGGGTTTTCGGACAGGGAATGAAGCTTTCTTT. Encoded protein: CASSWGFRTGNEAFF.